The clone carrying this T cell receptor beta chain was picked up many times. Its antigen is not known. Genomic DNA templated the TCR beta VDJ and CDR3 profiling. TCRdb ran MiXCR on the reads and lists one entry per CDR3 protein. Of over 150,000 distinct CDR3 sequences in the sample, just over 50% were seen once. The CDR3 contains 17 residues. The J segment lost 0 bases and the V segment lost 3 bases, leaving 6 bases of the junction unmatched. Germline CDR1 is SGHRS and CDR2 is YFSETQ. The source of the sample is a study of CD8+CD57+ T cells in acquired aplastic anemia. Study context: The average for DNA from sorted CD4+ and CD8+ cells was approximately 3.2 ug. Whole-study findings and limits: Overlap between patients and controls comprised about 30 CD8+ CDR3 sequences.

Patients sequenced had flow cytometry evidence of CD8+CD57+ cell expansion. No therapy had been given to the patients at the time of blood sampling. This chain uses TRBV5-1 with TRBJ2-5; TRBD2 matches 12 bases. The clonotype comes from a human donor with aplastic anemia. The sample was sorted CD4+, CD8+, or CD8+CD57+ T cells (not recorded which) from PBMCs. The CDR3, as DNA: TGCGCCAGCAGCTCCAGACTAGCGGGGGACTACCAAGAGACCCAGTACTTC. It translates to CASSSRLAGDYQETQYF.